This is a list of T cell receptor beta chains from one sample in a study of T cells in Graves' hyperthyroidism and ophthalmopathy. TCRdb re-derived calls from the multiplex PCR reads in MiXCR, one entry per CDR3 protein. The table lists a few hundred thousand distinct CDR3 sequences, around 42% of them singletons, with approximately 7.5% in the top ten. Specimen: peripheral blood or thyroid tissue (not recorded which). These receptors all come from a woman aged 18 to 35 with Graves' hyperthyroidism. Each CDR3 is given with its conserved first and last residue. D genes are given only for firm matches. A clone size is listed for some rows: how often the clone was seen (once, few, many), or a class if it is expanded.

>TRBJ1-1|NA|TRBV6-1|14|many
TGTGCCAGCAGATCAGGGTGGGGCAACGCTGAAGCTTTCTTT
CASRSGWGNAEAFF
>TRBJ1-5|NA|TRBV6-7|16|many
TGTGCCAGCAGTTACCCCGGACAGAGGGCCAATCAGCCCCAGCATTTT
CASSYPGQRANQPQHF
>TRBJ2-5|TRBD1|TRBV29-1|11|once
TGCAGCAGGGACAGGGAAGAGACCCAGTACTTC
CSRDREETQYF
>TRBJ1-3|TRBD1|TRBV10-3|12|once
TGTGCCACCACGGACAGGGGGGACACCATATATTTT
CATTDRGDTIYF
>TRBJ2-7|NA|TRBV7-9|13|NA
TGTGCCAGCAGCTATAGCAGGGGGGACGAGCAGTACTTC
CASSYSRGDEQYF
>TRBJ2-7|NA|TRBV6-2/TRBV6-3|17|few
TGTGCCAGCAGTTACACCTCCGGGAGCGGGTTTTCCTACGAGCAGTACTTC
CASSYTSGSGFSYEQYF
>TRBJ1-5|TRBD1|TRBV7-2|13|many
TGTGCCAGCAGCCGACAGGGCAACCAGCCCCAGCATTTT
CASSRQGNQPQHF
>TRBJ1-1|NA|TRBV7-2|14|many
TGCGCCAGCAGCTTACGAGGGGCAAACACTGAAGCTTTCTTT
CASSLRGANTEAFF
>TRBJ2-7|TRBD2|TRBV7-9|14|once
TGTGCCAGCAGCCACCAACTAGCGGGAGACGAGCAGTACTTC
CASSHQLAGDEQYF
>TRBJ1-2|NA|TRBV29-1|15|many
TGCAGCTTGAAAATGCGTTGGGGCTACGACTATGGCTACACCTTC
CSLKMRWGYDYGYTF
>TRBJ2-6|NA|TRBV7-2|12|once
TGTGCCAGCAGCCAAGTGGCCAACGTCCTGACTTTC
CASSQVANVLTF
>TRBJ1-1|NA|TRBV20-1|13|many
TGCAGTGCTAGTTCACAGCCGAACACTGAAGCTTTCTTT
CSASSQPNTEAFF
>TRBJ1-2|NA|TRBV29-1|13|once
TGCAGCAGACGCGACACGGGGGTCTATGGCTACACCTTC
CSRRDTGVYGYTF